The rows below give T cell receptor beta chains drawn from one sample of a study of OX40 agonist ivuxolimab in advanced cancers. Generated by immunoSEQ multiplex PCR, the TCRdb table keeps only in-frame clones and is missing some. The sample carries some 98,000 clones, about 80% recorded once. The specimen comprised CD4+ or CD8+ T cells sorted from blood, sampled in a trial of the OX40 agonist ivuxolimab. These receptors were taken from an adult with an advanced solid tumor such as melanoma, head and neck, liver or kidney cancer. Both conserved end residues are part of each CDR3. A D gene is named only where the DNA matches it firmly. Clone size appears in some rows only: once, few, many, or a class for an expanded clone.

TGTGCCAGCAGTTTATTCGGCGGACTAGCGTCTAGCACAGATACGCAGTATTTT | CASSLFGGLASSTDTQYF | TRBJ2-3 | TRBD2 | . | TRBV27
TGTGCCAGCTCACCACCTCAGGGGTCCTGGTCTGAAGCTTTCTTT | CASSPPQGSWSEAFF | TRBJ1-1 | . | . | TRBV18
TGTGCCAGCAGCTTTCGGACGGGCATTAACTATGGCTACACCTTC | CASSFRTGINYGYTF | TRBJ1-2 | . | once | TRBV5-5
TGTGCCAGCAGCTTAAGACAGATGAATCAGCCCCAGCATTTT | CASSLRQMNQPQHF | TRBJ1-5 | . | . | TRBV7-2
TGTGCCAGCAGCTTTAGCGGGCCCCCAGATACGCAGTATTTT | CASSFSGPPDTQYF | TRBJ2-3 | TRBD2 | . | TRBV7-2
TGTGCCAACAGCTTAGGGAGGGAGACTGAAGCTTTCTTT | CANSLGRETEAFF | TRBJ1-1 | . | . | TRBV7-3
TGTGCCAGCAGTTTATCGAGGGCGGGAGTTTCGAACACCGGGGAGCTGTTTTTT | CASSLSRAGVSNTGELFF | TRBJ2-2 | TRBD2 | once | TRBV27
TGTGCCAGCAGTGATCAGGGAGTAGGTCAGCCCCAGCATTTT | CASSDQGVGQPQHF | TRBJ1-5 | . | . | TRBV6-1
TGTGCCTGGAGGTCGACCGGGACTAGCGAGCTCAATGAGCAGTTCTTC | CAWRSTGTSELNEQFF | TRBJ2-1 | TRBD2 | . | TRBV30
TGTGCCAGCACCAAGAACACCGGGGAGCTGTTTTTT | CASTKNTGELFF | TRBJ2-2 | . | . | TRBV18
TGTGCCAGCAGCATAACCCGGAACTCCCGAAACACTGAAGCTTTCTTT | CASSITRNSRNTEAFF | TRBJ1-1 | . | . | TRBV7-7
TGTGCCTGGTCGGGCGGGGCTCGCTACACCTTC | CAWSGGARYTF | TRBJ1-2 | . | . | TRBV30
TGTGCCAGCAGCTTAGGGACTAGCGGGATAGTAGGGCAGTTCTTC | CASSLGTSGIVGQFF | TRBJ2-1 | TRBD2 | . | TRBV7-2
TGTGCCAGCTCACCCCCGGGACAGCCAAATGAAAAACTGTTTTTT | CASSPPGQPNEKLFF | TRBJ1-4 | TRBD1 | . | TRBV18
TGCAGCGCTGGACAGGGAGGGGCAGAGACCCAGTACTTC | CSAGQGGAETQYF | TRBJ2-5 | . | few | TRBV29-1
TGTGCCAGCTCACCGGGCAGGGGGCACGGGAACACTGAAGCTTTCTTT | CASSPGRGHGNTEAFF | TRBJ1-1 | TRBD1 | once | TRBV18
TGTGCCAGCAGCCCGCGACCGGGAGCAAATTACGAGCAGTACTTC | CASSPRPGANYEQYF | TRBJ2-7 | . | . | TRBV5-6
TGCGCCAGCAGCCAAGAGTGGCTTACGAGCTCCTACGAGCAGTACTTC | CASSQEWLTSSYEQYF | TRBJ2-7 | . | few | TRBV4-3
TGCGCCAGCAGCCAGGGGACCAGAACCTACTCCGAGCAGTACTTC | CASSQGTRTYSEQYF | TRBJ2-7 | . | . | TRBV4-3
TGTGCCAGCAGCCAAACAGGGGCACATACGCAGTATTTT | CASSQTGAHTQYF | TRBJ2-3 | TRBD1 | . | TRBV2
TGTGCCAGCAGTGCCCGGACAGGCGGCTGGAGTAGGTCTGGGGCCAACGTCCTGACTTTC | CASSARTGGWSRSGANVLTF | TRBJ2-6 | TRBD1 | few | TRBV2